The 20 T cell receptor beta chains below all came from one sample that was sequenced in a study of cytomegalovirus exposure and HLA in healthy donors (dated by TCRdb to the late 2010s). The library was built by means of the immunoSEQ multiplex PCR assay. TCRdb's version of the immuneACCESS table is confined to in-frame rearrangements and falls short of the full clone set. An unresolved V gene accounts for under half of the shortfall where checked; the remainder is of unknown origin. The sample data list under 75,000 clones, and about 97% of these were observed just once. The top ten hold about 1.6% of the sample. The material sequenced was PBMCs. These receptors were obtained from a woman between 18 and 29 years old in good health and CMV-seropositive.

Concerning this clone: One end of the junction does not line up with germline, which may come from a read error. The V call is TRBV6-5, the J call TRBJ1-2, with D unclear. CDR3 length: 14 residues. Germline CDR1 and CDR2: MNHEY and SVGAGI. This chain's CDR3 is CASSDSTGSYGYTF. The DNA for the CDR3 is TGTGCCAGCAGTGACTCGACGGGGAGCTATGGCTACACCTTC.

The chain recombines TRBV5-6 with TRBJ1-1; no definite D call. Germline-derived CDR1 and CDR2 are SGHDT and YYEEEE. This CDR3 contains 16 residues. Deletions cut 0 bases from V and 0 bases from J, with 12 bases between. CDR3 protein: CASSLALPRMNTEAFF. The CDR3 region has the DNA TGTGCCAGCAGCTTGGCCCTACCGAGGATGAACACTGAAGCTTTCTTT.

This sequence joins TRBV7-9 and TRBJ2-5; D may be TRBD1 (5 bases). Germline assignment: CDR1 SEHNR and CDR2 FQNEAQ (reference sequence). The CDR3 has 13 residues. V was shortened by 10 bases and J by 1 base, with 13 bases between the two germline ends. CDR3 nucleotide sequence: TGTGCCACTCGAGACAGTAGCCAAGAGACCCAGTACTTC. Amino acid sequence: CATRDSSQETQYF. The full variable domain, completed using reference TRBV7-9 and TRBJ2-5, is DTGVSQNPRHKITKRGQNVTFRCDPISEHNRLYWYRQTLGQGPEFLTYFQNEAQLEKSRLLSDRFSAERPKGSFSTLEIQRTEQGDSAMYLCATRDSSQETQYFGPGTRLLVL.

This clone has only one observation. The chain has TRBV4-1 and TRBJ2-5; 7 bases fit TRBD1. Germline trimming cut 4 bases from V and 4 bases from J; bases unmatched to any gene: 9. Germline V gene sequence: CDR1 MGHRA, CDR2 YSYEKL. The CDR3 consists of 15 residues. Here the CDR3 reads CASSLIGTASETQYF. CDR3 coding DNA: TGCGCCAGCAGCCTCATAGGGACAGCATCAGAGACCCAGTACTTC.

This clone has a single count. This chain links TRBV5-1 with TRBJ2-5; D is possibly TRBD1 (6 bases). CDR3 length: 13 amino acids. Trimming left V 2 bases short and J 5 bases short, with 10 bases between. Germline CDR1 SGHRS, CDR2 YFSETQ. This CDR3 is CASSFGQGETQYF. As DNA, the CDR3 is TGCGCCAGCAGCTTTGGGCAGGGGGAGACCCAGTACTTC.

This chain joins TRBV7-3 and TRBJ2-7; TRBD2 agrees at 9 bases. CDR1 and CDR2 from the germline V gene are SGHTA and FQGTGA. V trimming: 5 bases; J trimming: 8 bases; junction bases outside the gene matches: 7. The CDR3 totals 13 residues. CDR3 residues: CASSQDLAGKQYF. The CDR3 DNA reads TGTGCCAGCAGCCAAGACCTAGCGGGAAAGCAGTACTTC.

The chain employs TRBV30 and TRBJ1-5, with 8 bases aligning to TRBD1. This CDR3 spans 15 amino acids. CDR1 is GTSNPN, CDR2 SVGIG, per germline (reference sequence). After removal of 0 bases from V and 3 bases from J, the junction contained 4 bases not matched to a gene. CDR3: CAWSVFRGPNQPQHF. The CDR3 nucleotides are TGTGCCTGGAGTGTATTCAGGGGGCCCAATCAGCCCCAGCATTTT.

The chain employs TRBV6-4 and TRBJ1-2; TRBD1 agrees at 8 bases. Germline CDR1 MRHNA, CDR2 SNTAGT. V lost 8 bases and J lost 3; bases outside the gene matches: 8. There are 14 residues in the CDR3. The CDR3: CASSLDRDHYGYTF. The CDR3 region has the DNA TGTGCCAGCTCCCTGGACAGGGACCACTATGGCTACACCTTC.

The rearrangement links TRBV19 to TRBJ2-7; 9 bases map to TRBD1. Germline loops: CDR1 LNHDA, CDR2 SQIVND (reference sequence). This CDR3 has 15 amino acids. Unmatched junction bases numbered 1, after V lost 1 base and J lost 0 bases. CDR3 nucleotides: TGTGCCAGTAGTATAGTGGACAGGGGCTCCTACGAGCAGTACTTC. Amino acids: CASSIVDRGSYEQYF.

This sequence joins TRBV28 and TRBJ2-2; 8 nucleotides align to TRBD1. The CDR3 extends over 15 amino acids. CDR1 is MDHEN, CDR2 SYDVKM, per germline. The J segment lost 1 base and the V segment lost 6 bases, leaving 4 bases of the junction unmatched. The CDR3 DNA is TGTGCCAGCAGCTCGGACAGGGAGAACACCGGGGAGCTGTTTTTT. This codes for CASSSDRENTGELFF.

The genes are TRBV27 and TRBJ1-1; D call uncertain. This CDR3 region has 12 residues. With 7 bases removed from V and 0 bases from J, the gap between germline ends came to 6 bases. Per the germline V gene, CDR1 is MNHEY and CDR2 is SMNVEV (reference sequence). This CDR3 reads CASNGVNTEAFF. The CDR3 coding sequence is TGTGCCAGCAACGGAGTGAACACTGAAGCTTTCTTT.

The V and J genes are TRBV11-2 and TRBJ2-7; 7 bases fit TRBD1. Germline assignment: CDR1 SGHAT and CDR2 FQNNGV. V shed 5 bases and J 2 bases; nucleotides not matched to a gene: 6. The CDR3 is 14 residues long. The CDR3 DNA sequence: TGTGCCAGCAGCACCCCGACAGGGACCTACGAGCAGTACTTC. Translating it yields CASSTPTGTYEQYF.

The chain links TRBV29-1 to TRBJ1-1, with D perhaps TRBD1 (6 bases). The V gene's germline CDR1 is SQVTM and CDR2 ANQGSEA. This CDR3 region has 14 residues. V was shortened by 2 bases and J by 1 base, with 11 bases between the two germline ends. The CDR3 nucleotides read TGCAGCGTTGAAAGGGGGGGACGGAACACTGAAGCTTTCTTT. It encodes CSVERGGRNTEAFF.

The chain joins TRBV28 to TRBJ2-7, with TRBD1 matching 7 bases. The CDR3 runs to 15 residues. V gave up 6 bases and J gave up 2 bases; unmatched junction bases: 10. Germline lookup yields CDR1 MDHEN and CDR2 SYDVKM. As DNA, the CDR3 is TGTGCCAGCAGGGAACCGGGACAGAGAGCCTACGAGCAGTACTTC. Residues: CASREPGQRAYEQYF.

The rearrangement links TRBV7-9 to TRBJ2-1; 12 bases are a match to TRBD2. Losses at the gene ends were 6 bases for V and 0 bases for J; bases not matched to a gene: 9. The CDR3 loop spans 18 amino acids. Germline CDR1 and CDR2: SEHNR and FQNEAQ (reference sequence). CDR3 DNA: TGTGCCAGCAGTCAGTCCGGGACTAGCGGGCTCTCCTACAATGAGCAGTTCTTC. This encodes CASSQSGTSGLSYNEQFF.

A single count supports this clone. This chain uses TRBV6-5 with TRBJ1-2; the D gene is possibly TRBD1 (5 bases). The germline CDR1 and CDR2 sequences are MNHEY and SVGAGI. V was clipped by 2 bases and J by 5 bases, with 12 bases between them. The length of the CDR3 is 14 residues. The CDR3 nucleotides are TGTGCCAGCAGTTACATCGGCAGGGAATATGGCTACACCTTC. The encoded protein is CASSYIGREYGYTF.

This chain connects TRBV27 to TRBJ2-5, with TRBD1 matching 8 bases. The CDR3 sequence is 13 residues long. CDR1 MNHEY and CDR2 SMNVEV come from the germline V gene (reference sequence). V shed 7 bases and J 3 bases; nucleotides not matched to a gene: 4. In DNA form, the CDR3 reads TGTGCCAGCACTGGACAGGGAAAAGAGACCCAGTACTTC. Its translation is CASTGQGKETQYF.

V gene TRBV7-8 combines with J gene TRBJ1-5; no firm D call. Germline V gene sequence: CDR1 SGHVS, CDR2 FQNEAQ. The CDR3 has 13 residues. Trimming stripped 4 bases from V and 4 bases from J, with 8 bases between. This CDR3 reads CASSSLENQPQHF. CDR3 bases: TGTGCCAGCAGCTCCCTAGAAAATCAGCCCCAGCATTTT.

This chain joins TRBV7-9 and TRBJ1-1; D gene unclear. This CDR3 is built from 13 residues. Germline V gives CDR1 SEHNR, CDR2 FQNEAQ (reference sequence). Trimming left V 0 bases short and J 5 bases short, with 7 bases between. CDR3 in amino acids: CASSLARETEAFF. The CDR3 DNA reads TGTGCCAGCAGCTTAGCACGAGAAACTGAAGCTTTCTTT.

This sequence joins TRBV27 and TRBJ1-2; no reliable D call. Germline assignment: CDR1 MNHEY and CDR2 SMNVEV (reference sequence). Trimming took 7 bases from V and 4 from J, leaving 19 bases between them. The CDR3 is made up of 15 amino acids. CDR3 sequence (DNA): TGTGCCAGCACCCCCATCACGGGGAGCCCCTATGGCTACACCTTC. Translated: CASTPITGSPYGYTF.